The present T cell receptor (beta chain) was sequenced within a study of blood T cell repertoires in COVID-19. In the study overall: In each case, the material was cDNA or gDNA derived from T cells, B-cell-depleted T cells, or PBMCs.

Original analysis: Estimation of nucleated cell counts relied on the amplification of reference gene primers. The protocol was immunoSEQ multiplex PCR, while the TCRdb copy is restricted to in-frame clones and leaves out a portion. V and J calls and clone size follow that table, whereas D and trimming were derived from the DNA. The table includes about 87,000 clones, 86% detected once. The CDR3 is 16 amino acids. J gave up 2 bases and V 0 bases, and 7 bases lay outside the gene matches. Germline CDR1 MNHEY, CDR2 SVGEGT. The sequencing sample was made of peripheral blood. The origin of this receptor is a human donor in a cohort sampled during active COVID-19. This chain joins TRBV6-2 or TRBV6-3 and TRBJ2-7, with TRBD2 matching over 7 bases. DNA for the CDR3: TGTGCCAGCAGTTACTCCGCCAGCGGGACCGCCTACGAGCAGTACTTC. The encoded protein is CASSYSASGTAYEQYF.